This TCR beta chain was documented in a study of T cells in Graves' hyperthyroidism and ophthalmopathy. Study-wide context: Peripheral blood was drawn at first diagnosis, prior to all treatment.

Study results and limitations: Through a model of 13 V-J features, ophthalmopathy was separated from stable hyperthyroidism.

Exclusion of a patient resulted from uncontrolled infection, other autoimmune disease, pregnancy or lactation. This clonotype was seen more than once but under ten times. Its matching antigen is unknown. Amplification of TCR beta CDR3 regions used RNA as the template. The TCR CDR3 was amplified in a first-round RT-PCR using the HTBI primer set. TCRdb analysed the multiplex PCR reads with MiXCR anew, one entry per CDR3 protein. The sample shows over 150,000 distinct CDR3 sequences, 17% of them seen only once. The germline gives CDR1 DFQATT, CDR2 SNEGSKA (reference sequence). CDR3 length: 15 residues. The V and J ends lost 4 bases and 4 bases respectively, with 17 bases between them.

The sample comprised blood. This sequence originates from a woman between 45 and 65 years old with Graves' hyperthyroidism. The rearrangement uses TRBV20-1 and TRBJ2-1, with D possibly matching TRBD2 (6 bases). CDR3 coding DNA: TGCAGTGCTAAAGAGGGAGGCAAACCATACAATGAGCAGTTCTTC. Its protein product is CSAKEGGKPYNEQFF.